This T cell receptor beta chain emerged from a study of blood T cell repertoires in COVID-19 (dated by TCRdb to about 2020). Regarding the research as a whole: Samples from collaborators originated in the United States, Italy and Spain and spanned both the acute and convalescent phases of COVID-19. Subjects who had been exposed to COVID-19, were actively infected with it, or had recovered from it provided the deeply sampled blood TCRbeta repertoires that made up the dataset. Where available, HLA class I and class II types were obtained from metadata supplied by the sample provider rather than from assay-based typing. Samples came from the ongoing ImmuneRACE study (first 160 participants) plus 1,254 subjects from 6 global collaborators. A de-identified subject ID, COVID-19 status, age in years and sex were almost always included in the sample metadata. The prospective study material was composed of cDNA or gDNA derived from T cells, B-cell-depleted T cells, or PBMCs. The repertoires were made available in a free public database intended to serve as a resource for research on the immune response to SARS-CoV-2. On the study overall, not on this receptor specifically: How much clinical and demographic metadata was included differed by source and by participant, and the metadata was provided uncurated.

The immunoSEQ Assay, a bias-controlled multiplex PCR, was used to amplify TCRbeta CDR3 regions from genomic DNA. Under the source paper's analysis protocol: Nucleated cell counts per sample were estimated from amplification of reference gene primers within the assay. To quantify the absolute abundance of each unique TCRbeta CDR3 rearrangement, sequence reads were collapsed and filtered. Productive Simpson clonality was computed per sample as the square root of Simpson's diversity index over productive rearrangements. The table was pulled from immuneACCESS by TCRdb, which kept in-frame rearrangements only. Such tables lose some clones; where checked, under half of the loss comes from unresolved V genes, and the rest has no known cause. V and J calls plus clone size are reproduced from that table; the DNA served to infer D and trimming. The sample yields around 190,000 clones; about 88% were counted once. 18% of the sample is held by the ten biggest clonotypes.

At one collaborating source in Seattle, patients were enrolled during active infection and were followed longitudinally through the course of disease. Whole blood was collected in K2EDTA tubes by collaborating institutions according to the institutions' own protocols. For TCRbeta analysis, collaborators shipped samples as frozen whole blood, isolated PBMCs, or DNA extracted from either of those sample types. In the germline V gene (reference sequence), CDR1 corresponds to LNHDA and CDR2 to SQIVND. Trimming takes 4 bases from V and 2 bases from J, and the germline ends sit 12 bases apart. The CDR3 goes from the cysteine to the phenylalanine over 15 residues. The entry retains the CDR3 DNA only, 45 bases that are in frame from base 1. This clone was detected many times. It lacks a known antigen. No much larger clone exists at a distance of one base, and base qualities are not known.

The receptor was isolated from a man aged 45-60 years with COVID-19, enrolled during active disease. The sequenced sample was peripheral blood. The rearranged chain carries TRBV19 and TRBJ2-4; the D region possibly corresponds to TRBD1 (6 bases align). The CDR3 region has the sequence CASSTADRTKNIQYF. The nucleotides are TGTGCCAGTAGTACGGCTGACAGGACCAAAAACATTCAGTACTTC.